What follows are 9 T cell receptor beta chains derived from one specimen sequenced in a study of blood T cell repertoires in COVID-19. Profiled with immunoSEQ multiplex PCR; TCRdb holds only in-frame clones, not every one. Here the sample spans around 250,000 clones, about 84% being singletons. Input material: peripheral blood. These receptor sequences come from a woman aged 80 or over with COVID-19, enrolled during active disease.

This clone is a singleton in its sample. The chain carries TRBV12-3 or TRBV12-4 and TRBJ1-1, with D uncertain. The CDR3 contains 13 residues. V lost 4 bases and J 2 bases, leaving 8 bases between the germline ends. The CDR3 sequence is CASSSGPNTEAFF. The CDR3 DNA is TGTGCCAGCAGTTCGGGTCCTAACACTGAAGCTTTCTTT.

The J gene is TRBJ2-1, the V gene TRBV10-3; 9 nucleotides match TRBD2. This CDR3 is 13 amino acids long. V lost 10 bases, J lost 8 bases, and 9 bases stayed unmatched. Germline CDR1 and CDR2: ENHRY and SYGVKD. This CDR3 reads CATQGGGVDEQFF. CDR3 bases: TGTGCCACGCAGGGCGGGGGGGTTGATGAGCAGTTCTTC.

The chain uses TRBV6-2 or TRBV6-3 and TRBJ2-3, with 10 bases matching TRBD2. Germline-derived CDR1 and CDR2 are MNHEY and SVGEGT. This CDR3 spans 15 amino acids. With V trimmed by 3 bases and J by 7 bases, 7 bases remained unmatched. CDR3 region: CASSYASGGGYTQYF. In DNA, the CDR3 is TGTGCCAGCAGTTATGCAAGCGGGGGGGGATATACGCAGTATTTT.

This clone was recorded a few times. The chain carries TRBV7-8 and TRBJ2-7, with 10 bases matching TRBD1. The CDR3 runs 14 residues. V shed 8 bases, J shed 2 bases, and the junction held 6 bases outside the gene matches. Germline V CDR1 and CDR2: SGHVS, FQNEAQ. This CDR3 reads CASRKGTGAYEQYF. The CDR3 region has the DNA TGTGCCAGCCGAAAAGGGACAGGGGCCTACGAGCAGTACTTC.

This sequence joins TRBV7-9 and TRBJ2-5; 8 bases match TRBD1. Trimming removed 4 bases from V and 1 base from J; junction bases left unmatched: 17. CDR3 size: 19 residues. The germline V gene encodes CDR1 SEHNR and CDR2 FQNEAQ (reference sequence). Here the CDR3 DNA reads TGTGCCAGCAGCTCTCGGGGGACAGGAAACCACTGGGTCCAAGAGACCCAGTACTTC. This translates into CASSSRGTGNHWVQETQYF.

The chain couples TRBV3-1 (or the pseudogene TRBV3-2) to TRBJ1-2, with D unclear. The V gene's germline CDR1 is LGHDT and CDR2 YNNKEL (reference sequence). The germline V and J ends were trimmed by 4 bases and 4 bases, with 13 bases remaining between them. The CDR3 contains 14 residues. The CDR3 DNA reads TGTGCCAGCAGCCCGGGATCCCCTGCCTATGGCTACACCTTC. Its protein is CASSPGSPAYGYTF.

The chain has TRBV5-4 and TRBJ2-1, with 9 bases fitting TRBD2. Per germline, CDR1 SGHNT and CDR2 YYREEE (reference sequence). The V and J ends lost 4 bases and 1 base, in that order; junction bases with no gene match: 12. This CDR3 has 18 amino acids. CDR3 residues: CASSDPRPAGGSYNEQFF. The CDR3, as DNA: TGTGCCAGCAGCGACCCGAGGCCAGCGGGGGGTTCCTACAATGAGCAGTTCTTC. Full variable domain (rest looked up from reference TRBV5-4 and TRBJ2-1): ETGVTQSPTHLIKTRGQQVTLRCSSQSGHNTVSWYQQALGQGPQFIFQYYREEENGRGNFPPRFSGLQFPNYSSELNVNALELDDSALYLCASSDPRPAGGSYNEQFFGPGTRLTVL.

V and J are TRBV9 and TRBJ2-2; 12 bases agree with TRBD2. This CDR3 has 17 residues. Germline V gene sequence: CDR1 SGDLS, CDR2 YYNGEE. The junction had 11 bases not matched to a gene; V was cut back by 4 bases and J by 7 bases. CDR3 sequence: CASSPIPGLAGFGELFF. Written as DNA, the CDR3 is TGTGCCAGCAGCCCAATTCCCGGACTAGCGGGGTTCGGGGAGCTGTTTTTT.

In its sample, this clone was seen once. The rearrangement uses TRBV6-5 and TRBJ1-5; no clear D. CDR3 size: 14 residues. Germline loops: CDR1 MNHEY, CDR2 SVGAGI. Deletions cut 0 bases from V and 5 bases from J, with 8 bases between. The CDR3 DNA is TGTGCCAGCAGTTACTCCGGAGTCTATCAGCCCCAGCATTTT. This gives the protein CASSYSGVYQPQHF.